A selection of T cell receptor beta chains follows, all from one sample in a study of CD8+ T cells in alopecia areata. Assay used: immunoSEQ multiplex PCR; TCRdb lists only in-frame clones, some missing. This table has roughly 200,000 clones, about two fifths appearing once. The sample consisted of CD4+ T cells sorted from blood, taken at approximately week 30, from a patient treated with tofacitinib. The receptors originated from a human donor with alopecia areata. The CDR3 runs from the conserved cysteine through the conserved F or W.

cdr3_length: 14
j_call: TRBJ2-2
v_call: TRBV7-9
cdr3_aa: CASRLASNTGELFF

cdr3_length: 15
j_call: TRBJ1-2
v_call: TRBV25-1
cdr3_aa: CASSADGMGAGGYTF

cdr3_length: 16
j_call: TRBJ2-6
v_call: TRBV4-2
cdr3_aa: CASSPAQGPGANVLTF

cdr3_length: 15
j_call: TRBJ1-2
v_call: TRBV11-2
cdr3_aa: CASSSESGTTYGYTF

cdr3_length: 16
j_call: TRBJ2-3
v_call: TRBV4-1
cdr3_aa: CASSKGHGASTDTQYF

cdr3_length: 16
j_call: TRBJ2-7
v_call: TRBV11-2
cdr3_aa: CASSLWSTAYSYEQYF

cdr3_length: 16
j_call: TRBJ1-2
v_call: TRBV2
cdr3_aa: CASSSGTGGASGGYTF

cdr3_length: 15
j_call: TRBJ2-2
v_call: TRBV7-9
cdr3_aa: CASSKDAGDTGELFF

cdr3_length: 19
j_call: TRBJ1-2
v_call: TRBV30
cdr3_aa: CAWSPQRGFVPGGVYGYTF

cdr3_length: 13
j_call: TRBJ2-1
v_call: TRBV5-1
cdr3_aa: CASSLAENNEQFF

cdr3_length: 13
j_call: TRBJ1-1
v_call: TRBV30
cdr3_aa: CAWSVGEGTEAFF

cdr3_length: 16
j_call: TRBJ1-2
v_call: TRBV5-1
cdr3_aa: CASGSGDRVSRDGYTF

cdr3_length: 14
j_call: TRBJ1-2
v_call: TRBV30
cdr3_aa: CAWSVRQGLDGYTF

cdr3_length: 13
j_call: TRBJ1-5
v_call: TRBV5-6
cdr3_aa: CASSGGRYQPQHF

cdr3_length: 15
j_call: TRBJ2-5
v_call: TRBV5-1
cdr3_aa: CASSRRGALGETQYF

cdr3_length: 14
j_call: TRBJ1-2
v_call: TRBV7-9
cdr3_aa: CASVKTGEGYGYTF

cdr3_length: 14
j_call: TRBJ1-5
v_call: TRBV30
cdr3_aa: CAWSDGLLNQPQHF

cdr3_length: 13
j_call: TRBJ1-5
v_call: TRBV29-1
cdr3_aa: CSVRQDNNQPQHF

cdr3_length: 15
j_call: TRBJ2-7
v_call: TRBV9
cdr3_aa: CASSVEGGRPYEQYF

cdr3_length: 11
j_call: TRBJ2-7
v_call: TRBV30
cdr3_aa: CAWSMGSEQYF